This TCR beta chain was documented in a study of regulatory T cells in long-lasting Graves disease. Through Arm-PCR of CDR3 regions and iRepertoire HTBI primers, TCR beta libraries were built. MiXCR was run by TCRdb on the multiplex PCR reads, yielding one entry per CDR3 protein. This sample has a few hundred thousand distinct CDR3 sequences; roughly 12% occur once, and the top ten carry roughly a tenth. A note on this clonotype: Its target is not known.

Time point of the sample: newly diagnosed GD, antithyroid drugs for less than 3 months. From RNA extracted from PBMCs, the TCR library was made. Patients were from an endocrinology department in Xi'an, China. The germline gives CDR1 MDHEN, CDR2 SYDVKM. V gave up 4 bases and J gave up 1 base, with 13 bases separating them. There are 15 residues in the CDR3. Study-level findings and limits: Limited samples may have lowered accuracy. Relative to newly diagnosed Graves' patients, persistent ones had lower TCR diversity.

These same records also appear under a second study, on T cells in Graves' hyperthyroidism and ophthalmopathy.

The sequencing used peripheral blood mononuclear cells (PBMCs), collected at new diagnosis, from a patient treated with antithyroid drugs. The chain couples TRBV28 to TRBJ2-5; tentatively, D is TRBD1 (6 bases). This clonotype originated in a man aged 30 to 39 with Graves disease. CDR3 sequence (DNA): TGTGCCAGCAGTTCGCGGACAGTCCCCCAAGAGACCCAGTACTTC. It encodes CASSSRTVPQETQYF.